Sequencing of this TCR beta chain was carried out in a study of cytomegalovirus exposure and HLA in healthy donors (dated by TCRdb to the late 2010s). Background for the entire study: An earlier analysis of roughly 500 of the donors reported 250 to 300 Gb of sequence data and around 110 million unique TCR beta sequences obtained from roughly 180 million T cells. An early release that covered roughly 600 HLA-typed donors contained approximately 300 gigabases of sequencing data and 75 million to 100 million unique TCR sequences. Of the roughly 400 genotyped donors, around 81% fell in the genetic ancestry cluster associated with self-reported Caucasian donors. The study aimed to test whether cataloging public T cell receptors could reveal signatures of past pathogen exposure. Using immunosequencing, the study profiled T cell repertoires from 666 subjects and related those repertoires to cytomegalovirus serostatus. A separate validation cohort of about 110 different subjects was used in addition to the 666-subject first cohort. To predict cytomegalovirus infection status, the study combined high-throughput TCR immunosequencing, statistical association of individual TCRs with disease status, and machine learning. In a later analysis, previously published TCR beta repertoires from hundreds of donors were re-analyzed and high-resolution HLA genotyping was added so that TCR occurrence patterns could be studied. In the later analysis, no new phenotypic data were used to find candidate immune exposures; instead, reliance was placed on TCR beta sequences and their occurrence across donors. An earlier analysis of several hundred of the donors applied high-throughput TCR beta sequencing to assess whether each TCR beta V gene segment acted as functional or pseudogenic. Donor age, sex, ethnicity and CMV serostatus were collected together with the repertoire data. Genome-wide SNP genotypes for about 55% of the 666 donors were used in a later genetic analysis, which treated that subset as a discovery cohort. All discovery cohort repertoires had been generated using a single sequencing platform. HLA typing covered class I and class II loci at four-digit resolution. The number of typed donors differed by locus: about 620-630 for A, B, C, DRB1 and DQB1; 500 to 550 for DQA1; fewer than 610 for DPA1; and roughly 490 for DPB1. Several DR-DQ haplotypes were handled as single units for association and clustering because linkage in the cohort was strong. On average, 235,054 unique TCR beta nucleotide sequences were sequenced per donor among 398 genotyped donors of the cohort, with roughly 20% of those sequences being non-productive.

The CDR1 and CDR2 encoded by the germline V gene are SQVTM and ANQGSEA. Reading from cysteine to phenylalanine, the CDR3 counts 13 amino acids. The DNA shown is the 39-base CDR3, in frame from base 1. V and J lose 5 bases and 4 bases, and a span of 13 bases separates them. In total, just over 650 healthy bone marrow donors made up the cohort. At the time of sampling, all cohort members were nominally healthy, though unrecorded immune exposures were likely present. The donor tested CMV seropositive and was one of the 289 seropositive cohort members. A peripheral blood sample was provided by each donor, and peripheral blood mononuclear cells were used for TCR beta sequencing. The Qiagen DNeasy Blood Extraction Kit was used to extract genomic DNA from the blood cell samples. On this clone: Its antigen is unknown. Base qualities are not at hand, and no much larger clone is one base apart.

The library was obtained by the immunoSEQ multiplex PCR assay. A mixture of 60 forward primers for TCR Vbeta segments and 13 reverse primers for TCR Jbeta segments was used in the multiplex PCR. Amplification of the CDR3 region of rearranged TCR beta genes was performed with a multiplex PCR assay on genomic DNA. On the Illumina HiSeq System, the amplified TCR beta libraries were sequenced as 87-base-pair reads. In the paper's pipeline: A later analysis tallied 80 million to 95 million unique TCR beta chains across the 666 repertoires, and approximately 9.9 million of those chains were shared by two or more donors. Raw reads were error-corrected and collapsed into unique sequences with a nearest-neighbor algorithm that merged closely related sequences to remove PCR and sequencing errors. Alignment of CDR3 sequences to IMGT reference sequences was used to assign V, D and J gene segments. Each retained sequence needed at least a six-nucleotide match to both a V gene segment and a J gene segment. A rearrangement counted as productive if the CDR3 had no stop codons and remained in frame with V and J, and every other rearrangement counted as non-productive. Following IMGT convention, CDR3 was defined as the stretch from the second conserved V-encoded cysteine up to the conserved J-encoded phenylalanine. The earlier analysis of 587 of the donors excluded any sequence lacking an unambiguous match to a single V gene segment. In an earlier analysis of roughly 600 of the donors, a V segment was called functional when productive rearrangements were above 56.7%, and segregating when the standard deviation between donors exceeded 5%. A statistical classification framework was built to diagnose cytomegalovirus status from the catalog of TCR beta chain sequences. In a later analysis, V and J genes were assigned by comparing TCR nucleotide sequences against IMGT/GENE-DB human TR gene sequences. In a later analysis, CDR3 sequences and most-parsimonious VDJ recombination scenarios were assigned using the TCRdist pipeline. A later analysis defined each TCR beta chain by its CDR3 amino acid sequence plus V-gene family, and excluded reads lacking a unique V-gene family. As a way to deal with suspected cross-contamination and a sequencing artifact, a later analysis dropped roughly 600 nucleotide sequences that were highly shared and had low generation probability. For each public chain, a later analysis derived a clonal expansion index from normalized ranks of inferred template counts within each repertoire. Generation probabilities in a later analysis came from a VDJ recombination model fitted to out-of-frame rearrangements, and those results were checked against IGoR. In a later analysis, hypergeometric tests were used to score TCR-TCR, TCR-HLA and TCR-CMV co-occurrence, with a repertoire-size bias correction applied to TCR pairs. In a later analysis, false discovery rates were estimated by permuting HLA or CMV assignments 20 times. In a later analysis, co-occurring TCRs were grouped using DBSCAN, with TCRdist sequence similarity added in when clustering inside HLA-allele-positive subsets. Repertoires with fewer than 30,000 or more than 120,000 public chains were left out of co-occurrence clustering, as were a handful of repertoires with anomalous nucleotide sharing. This is the immuneACCESS table as TCRdb keeps it, with only in-frame sequences that have V and J called. A part of the clones is gone; compared with another copy, unresolved V genes explain less than half, and the rest is unexplained. V and J calls and clone size are as listed in that table; D and trimming were resolved from the DNA. Here the sample has roughly 150,000 clones; about three quarters occur a single time. Around 7% of the sample comes from the top ten.

Results and caveats for the whole study, not just this receptor: Across donors, most TCR sequences were observed very rarely, whereas some public TCRs were present in many individuals. Strong co-occurrence of HLA alleles, especially DR and DQ, made assigning TCR associations to individual alleles difficult. At a false discovery rate of 0.05, a later analysis linked 16,000 or so TCR beta sequences to specific HLA alleles. In a later analysis, HLA-associated TCR beta chains were found to be more clonally expanded and to have lower generation probabilities than equally common non-associated chains. The presence/absence analyses assumed that sequencing depth was roughly uniform across donors, and that assumption may not be true. The 87-base-pair reads could not distinguish some IMGT-functional V segments, including TRBV6-2 and TRBV6-3, so those segments were excluded. According to a later genetic analysis, donors in an Asian-associated ancestry cluster had fewer N-insertions in productive TCRs than the approximately 630-donor mean. Correlated functional status among segregating V segments might be attributable to linkage disequilibrium, but an unknown experimental factor could not be ruled out. A later analysis found that TCR association rates varied across HLA loci, with DRB1 alleles showing the most associated TCRs and HLA-C alleles the fewest. In an earlier analysis of about 600 of the donors, most TCR beta V segments appeared in productive rearrangements about 87% or about 30% of the time, broadly matching IMGT annotations. In the study, 150 to 200 TCR beta chains were listed as associated with cytomegalovirus. Immune exposure information for the cohort was limited to CMV serostatus. A later analysis reported that several top co-occurrence clusters appeared linked to parvovirus B19, influenza, CMV and Epstein-Barr virus. Because counts were too low, about 15 rarely observed V segments, including chromosome 9 orphons, were left out of the earlier analysis of some 600 of the donors. According to a later analysis, most CMV-associated TCR beta chains appeared to be HLA-restricted, and the HLA associations seemed to be driven largely by CMV exposure. The sequencing pipeline was judged likely to have produced a cluster of highly shared sequence variants as a technical artifact. An association between a missense DCLRE1C variant and V-gene and J-gene trimming of TCR beta chains was found in a later genetic analysis and replicated in an independent cohort. Cytomegalovirus status was reported to be diagnosed by the classifier with high specificity and sensitivity in both the original and validation cohorts. A further reported finding was that TCR beta sequences accurately predicted the HLA-A and HLA-B alleles for most subjects in the first cohort. In vitro tests confirmed that a few of the cytomegalovirus-associated TCR beta chains recognize cytomegalovirus antigens. Because HLA typing was missing for some donors at each locus, association tests included only the typed subset. It was suggested by the authors that the approach could potentially be generalized to other disease states and immunological phenotypes. Only TCR beta chains were sequenced in this cohort, and the absence of alpha or paired-chain data limited detectable features.

The sequence was collected from a woman between 40 and 50 years old in good health and CMV-seropositive. The sequenced sample consisted of PBMCs. The rearrangement combines TRBV29-1 with TRBJ2-3, with no reliable assignment of the D segment. The nucleotide sequence is given as TGCAGCGTTTCCCCGCGCCTGGCAGATACGCAGTATTTT. Its protein is CSVSPRLADTQYF.